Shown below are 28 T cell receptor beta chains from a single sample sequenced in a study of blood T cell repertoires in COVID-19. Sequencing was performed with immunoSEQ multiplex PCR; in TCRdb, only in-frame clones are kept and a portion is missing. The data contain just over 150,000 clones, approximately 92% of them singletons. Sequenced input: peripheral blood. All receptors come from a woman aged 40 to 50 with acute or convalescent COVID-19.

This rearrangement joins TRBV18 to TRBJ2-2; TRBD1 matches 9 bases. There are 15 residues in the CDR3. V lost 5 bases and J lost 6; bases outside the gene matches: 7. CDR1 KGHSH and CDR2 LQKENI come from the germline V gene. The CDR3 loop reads CASSSGTGHSGELFF. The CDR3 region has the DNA TGTGCCAGCTCATCCGGGACAGGGCATTCCGGGGAGCTGTTTTTT.

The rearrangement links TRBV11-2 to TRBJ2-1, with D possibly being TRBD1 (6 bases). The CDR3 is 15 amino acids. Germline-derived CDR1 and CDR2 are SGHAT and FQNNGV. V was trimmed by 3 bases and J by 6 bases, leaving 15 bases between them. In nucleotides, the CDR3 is TGTGCCAGCAGCTTCTTCCAGGGGTCGACCAATGAGCAGTTCTTC. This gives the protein CASSFFQGSTNEQFF.

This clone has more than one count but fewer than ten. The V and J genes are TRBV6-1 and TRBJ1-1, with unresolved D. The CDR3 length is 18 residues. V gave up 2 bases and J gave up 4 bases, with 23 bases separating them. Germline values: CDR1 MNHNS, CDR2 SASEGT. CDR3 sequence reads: CASSEMVGLQLRVTEAFF. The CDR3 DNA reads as TGTGCCAGCAGTGAAATGGTCGGGCTCCAGTTGCGGGTCACTGAAGCTTTCTTT.

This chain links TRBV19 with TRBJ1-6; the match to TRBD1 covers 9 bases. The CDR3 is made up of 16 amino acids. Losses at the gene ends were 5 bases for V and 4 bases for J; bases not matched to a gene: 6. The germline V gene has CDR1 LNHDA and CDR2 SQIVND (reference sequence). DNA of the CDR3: TGTGCCAGTAGTTCGACAGGGGGGACTTATAATTCACCCCTCCACTTT. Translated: CASSSTGGTYNSPLHF.

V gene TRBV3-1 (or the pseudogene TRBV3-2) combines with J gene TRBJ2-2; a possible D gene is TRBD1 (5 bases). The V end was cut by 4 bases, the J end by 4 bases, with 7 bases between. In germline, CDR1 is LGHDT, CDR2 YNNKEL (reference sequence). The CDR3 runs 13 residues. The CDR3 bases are TGTGCCAGCAGCCGGGGCGGCACCGGGGAGCTGTTTTTT. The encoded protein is CASSRGGTGELFF.

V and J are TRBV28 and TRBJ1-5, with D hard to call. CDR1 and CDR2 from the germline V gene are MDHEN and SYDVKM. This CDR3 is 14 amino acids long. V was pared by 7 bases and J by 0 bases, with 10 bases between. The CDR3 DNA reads TGTGCCAGCAATATCCGAGATAGCAATCAGCCCCAGCATTTT. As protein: CASNIRDSNQPQHF.

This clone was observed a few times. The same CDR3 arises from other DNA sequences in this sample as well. The CDR3 sequence is CASSLDDRGYEQYF. CDR3 sequence (DNA): TGTGCCAGCAGCTTAGATGACAGGGGTTACGAGCAGTACTTC. J is TRBJ2-7 and V is TRBV7-6; 8 nucleotides align to TRBD1. CDR1 is SGHVS, CDR2 FNYEAQ, per germline. The CDR3 extends over 14 amino acids. V shed 1 base, J shed 4 bases, and the junction held 3 bases outside the gene matches.

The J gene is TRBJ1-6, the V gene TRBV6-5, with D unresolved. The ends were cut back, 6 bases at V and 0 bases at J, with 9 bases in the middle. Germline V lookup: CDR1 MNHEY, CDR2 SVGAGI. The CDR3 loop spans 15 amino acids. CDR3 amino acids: CASRDDTSYNSPLHF. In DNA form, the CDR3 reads TGTGCCAGCAGAGATGACACCTCCTATAATTCACCCCTCCACTTT.

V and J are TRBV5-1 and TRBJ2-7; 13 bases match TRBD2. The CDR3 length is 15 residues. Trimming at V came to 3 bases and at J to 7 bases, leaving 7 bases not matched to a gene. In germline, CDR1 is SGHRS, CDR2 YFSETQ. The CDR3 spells CASSSGLAGVCEQYF. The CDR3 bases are TGCGCCAGCAGCTCAGGACTAGCGGGAGTGTGTGAGCAGTACTTC.

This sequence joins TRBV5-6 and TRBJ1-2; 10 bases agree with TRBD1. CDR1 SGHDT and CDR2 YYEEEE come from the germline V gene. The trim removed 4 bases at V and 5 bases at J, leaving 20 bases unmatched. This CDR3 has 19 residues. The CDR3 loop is CASSRRVTGTGDKWYGYTF. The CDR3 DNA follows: TGTGCCAGCAGCCGTAGAGTTACCGGGACAGGGGATAAGTGGTATGGCTACACCTTC. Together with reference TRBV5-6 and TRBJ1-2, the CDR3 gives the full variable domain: DAGVTQSPTHLIKTRGQQVTLRCSPKSGHDTVSWYQQALGQGPQFIFQYYEEEERQRGNFPDRFSGHQFPNYSSELNVNALLLGDSALYLCASSRRVTGTGDKWYGYTFGSGTRLTVV.

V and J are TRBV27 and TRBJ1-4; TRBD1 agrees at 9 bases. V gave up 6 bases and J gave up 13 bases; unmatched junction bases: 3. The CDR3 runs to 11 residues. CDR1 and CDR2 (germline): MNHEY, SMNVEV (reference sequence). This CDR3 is CASRGTGRLFF. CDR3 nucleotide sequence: TGTGCCAGCAGGGGGACAGGGAGACTGTTTTTT.

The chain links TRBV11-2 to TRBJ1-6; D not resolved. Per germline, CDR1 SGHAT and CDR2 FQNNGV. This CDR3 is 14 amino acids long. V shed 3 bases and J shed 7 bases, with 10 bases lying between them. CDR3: CASSFGLYNSPLHF. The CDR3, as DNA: TGTGCCAGCAGCTTTGGGCTATACAATTCACCCCTCCACTTT.

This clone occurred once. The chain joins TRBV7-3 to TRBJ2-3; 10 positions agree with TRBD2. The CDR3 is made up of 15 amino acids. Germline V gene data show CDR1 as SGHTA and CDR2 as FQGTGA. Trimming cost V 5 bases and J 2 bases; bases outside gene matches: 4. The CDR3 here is CASSQAGGITDTQYF. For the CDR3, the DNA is TGTGCCAGCAGCCAAGCGGGGGGGATCACAGATACGCAGTATTTT.

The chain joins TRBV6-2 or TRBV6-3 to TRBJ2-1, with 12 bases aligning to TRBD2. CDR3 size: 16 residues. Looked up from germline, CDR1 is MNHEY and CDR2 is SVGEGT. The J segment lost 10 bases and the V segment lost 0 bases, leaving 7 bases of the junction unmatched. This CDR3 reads CASSYSRSGTSGEQFF. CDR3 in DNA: TGTGCCAGCAGTTACTCGAGGTCGGGGACTAGCGGGGAGCAGTTCTTC.

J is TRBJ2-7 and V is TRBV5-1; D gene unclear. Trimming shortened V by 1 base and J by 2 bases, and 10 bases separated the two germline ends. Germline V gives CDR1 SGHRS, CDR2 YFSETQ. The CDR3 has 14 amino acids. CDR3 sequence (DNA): TGCGCCAGCAGCTTGTACGGTGCGACCTACGAGCAGTACTTC. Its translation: CASSLYGATYEQYF.

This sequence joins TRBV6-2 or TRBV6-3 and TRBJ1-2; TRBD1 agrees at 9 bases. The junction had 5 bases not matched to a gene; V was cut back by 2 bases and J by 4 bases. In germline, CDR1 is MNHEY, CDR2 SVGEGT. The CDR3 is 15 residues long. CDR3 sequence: CASSYPTGGSYGYTF. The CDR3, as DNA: TGTGCCAGCAGTTACCCGACAGGGGGAAGCTATGGCTACACCTTC.

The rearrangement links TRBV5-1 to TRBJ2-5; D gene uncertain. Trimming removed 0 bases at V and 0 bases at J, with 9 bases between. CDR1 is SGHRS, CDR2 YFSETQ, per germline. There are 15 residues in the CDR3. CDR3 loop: CASSLVAEYQETQYF. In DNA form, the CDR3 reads TGCGCCAGCAGCTTGGTGGCAGAATACCAAGAGACCCAGTACTTC. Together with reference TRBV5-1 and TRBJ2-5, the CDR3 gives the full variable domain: KAGVTQTPRYLIKTRGQQVTLSCSPISGHRSVSWYQQTPGQGLQFLFEYFSETQRNKGNFPGRFSGRQFSNSRSEMNVSTLELGDSALYLCASSLVAEYQETQYFGPGTRLLVL.

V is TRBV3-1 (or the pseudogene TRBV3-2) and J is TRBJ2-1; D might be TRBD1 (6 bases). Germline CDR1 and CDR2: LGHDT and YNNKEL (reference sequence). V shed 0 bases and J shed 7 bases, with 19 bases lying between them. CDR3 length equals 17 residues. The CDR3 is CASSQDLIKGDLNEQFF. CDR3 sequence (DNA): TGTGCCAGCAGCCAAGATCTGATTAAGGGGGACCTAAATGAGCAGTTCTTC.

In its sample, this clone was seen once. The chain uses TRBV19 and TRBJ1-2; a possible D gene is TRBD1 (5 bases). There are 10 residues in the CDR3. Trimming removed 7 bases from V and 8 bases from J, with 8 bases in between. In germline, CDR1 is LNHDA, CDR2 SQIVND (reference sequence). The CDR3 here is CASINRGYTF. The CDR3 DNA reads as TGTGCCAGTATCAACAGGGGCTACACCTTC.

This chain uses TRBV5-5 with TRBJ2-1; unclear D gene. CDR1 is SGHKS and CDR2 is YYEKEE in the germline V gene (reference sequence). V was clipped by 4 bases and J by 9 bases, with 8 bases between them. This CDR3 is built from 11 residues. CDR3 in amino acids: CASSGGSEQFF. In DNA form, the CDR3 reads TGTGCCAGCAGCGGCGGTAGTGAGCAGTTCTTC.

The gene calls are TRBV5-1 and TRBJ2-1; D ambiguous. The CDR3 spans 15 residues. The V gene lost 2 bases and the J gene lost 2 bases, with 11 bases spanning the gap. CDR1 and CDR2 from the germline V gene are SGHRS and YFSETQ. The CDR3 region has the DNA TGCGCCAGCAGCTTTTCCACTTTCACCTACAATGAGCAGTTCTTC. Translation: CASSFSTFTYNEQFF.

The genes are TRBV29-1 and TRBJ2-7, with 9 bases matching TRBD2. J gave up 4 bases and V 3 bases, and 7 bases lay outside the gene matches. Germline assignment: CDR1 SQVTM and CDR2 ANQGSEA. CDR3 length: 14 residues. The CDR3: CSVDVGRGGYEQYF. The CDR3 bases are TGCAGCGTTGACGTAGGGCGGGGGGGGTACGAGCAGTACTTC.

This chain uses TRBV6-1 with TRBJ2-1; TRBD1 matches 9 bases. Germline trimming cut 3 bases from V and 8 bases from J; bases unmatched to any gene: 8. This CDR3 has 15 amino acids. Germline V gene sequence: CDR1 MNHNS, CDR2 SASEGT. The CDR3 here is CASSESDRGGYEQFF. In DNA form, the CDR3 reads TGTGCCAGCAGTGAGTCAGACAGGGGGGGATATGAGCAGTTCTTC.

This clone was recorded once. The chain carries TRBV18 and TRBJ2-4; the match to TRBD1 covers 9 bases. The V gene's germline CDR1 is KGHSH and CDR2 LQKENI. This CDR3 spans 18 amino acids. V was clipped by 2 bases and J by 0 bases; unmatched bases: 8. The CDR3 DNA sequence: TGTGCCAGCTCACCAACCTCGGGACAGGGTTTAGCCAAAAACATTCAGTACTTC. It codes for CASSPTSGQGLAKNIQYF.

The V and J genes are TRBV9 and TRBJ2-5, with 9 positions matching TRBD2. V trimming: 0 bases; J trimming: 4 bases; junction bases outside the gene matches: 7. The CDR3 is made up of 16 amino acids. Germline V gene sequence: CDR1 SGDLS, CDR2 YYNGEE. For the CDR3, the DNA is TGTGCCAGCAGCGTAGGTCAGGAGGGACTAGCAGAGACCCAGTACTTC. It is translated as CASSVGQEGLAETQYF.

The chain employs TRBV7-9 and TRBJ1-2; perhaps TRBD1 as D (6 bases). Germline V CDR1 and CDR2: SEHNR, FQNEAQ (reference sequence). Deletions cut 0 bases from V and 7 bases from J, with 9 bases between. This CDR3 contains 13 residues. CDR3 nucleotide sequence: TGTGCCAGCAGCTTAGCGTCAGGGGTTGGCTACACCTTC. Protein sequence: CASSLASGVGYTF.

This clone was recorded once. The CDR3 spells CSATLAGGRTGELFF. The DNA for the CDR3 is TGCAGCGCCACCTTAGCGGGAGGAAGGACCGGGGAGCTGTTTTTT. The chain couples TRBV29-1 to TRBJ2-2; 10 nucleotides align to TRBD2. This CDR3 region has 15 residues. Germline trimming cut 7 bases from V and 5 bases from J; bases unmatched to any gene: 10. Germline lookup yields CDR1 SQVTM and CDR2 ANQGSEA.

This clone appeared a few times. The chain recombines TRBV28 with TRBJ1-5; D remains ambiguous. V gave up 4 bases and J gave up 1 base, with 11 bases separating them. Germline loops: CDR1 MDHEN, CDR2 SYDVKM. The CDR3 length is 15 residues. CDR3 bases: TGTGCCAGCAGTTGGGGAGCTTTCAGCAATCAGCCCCAGCATTTT. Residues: CASSWGAFSNQPQHF.